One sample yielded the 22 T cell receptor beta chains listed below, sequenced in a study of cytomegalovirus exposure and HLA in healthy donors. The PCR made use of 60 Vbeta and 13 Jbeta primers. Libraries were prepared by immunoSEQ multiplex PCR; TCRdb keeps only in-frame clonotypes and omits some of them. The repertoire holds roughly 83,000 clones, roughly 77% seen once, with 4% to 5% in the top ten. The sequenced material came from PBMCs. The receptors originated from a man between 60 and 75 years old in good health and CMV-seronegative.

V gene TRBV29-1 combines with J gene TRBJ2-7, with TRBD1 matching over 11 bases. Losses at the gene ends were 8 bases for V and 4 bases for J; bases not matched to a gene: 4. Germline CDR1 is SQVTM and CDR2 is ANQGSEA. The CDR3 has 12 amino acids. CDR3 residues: CSFGTGGYEQYF. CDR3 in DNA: TGCAGCTTCGGGACAGGGGGTTACGAGCAGTACTTC.

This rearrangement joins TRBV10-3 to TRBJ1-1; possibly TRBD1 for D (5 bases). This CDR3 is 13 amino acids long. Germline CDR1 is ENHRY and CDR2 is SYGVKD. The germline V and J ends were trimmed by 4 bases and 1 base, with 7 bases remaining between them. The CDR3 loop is CAISGGGNTEAFF. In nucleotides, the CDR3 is TGTGCCATCAGTGGGGGGGGGAACACTGAAGCTTTCTTT.

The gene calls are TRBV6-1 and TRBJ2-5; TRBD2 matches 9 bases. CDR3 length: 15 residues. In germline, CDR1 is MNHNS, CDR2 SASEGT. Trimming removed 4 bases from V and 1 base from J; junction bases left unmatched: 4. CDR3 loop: CASSASGGFQETQYF. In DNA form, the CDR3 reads TGTGCCAGCAGTGCCAGCGGGGGGTTCCAAGAGACCCAGTACTTC.

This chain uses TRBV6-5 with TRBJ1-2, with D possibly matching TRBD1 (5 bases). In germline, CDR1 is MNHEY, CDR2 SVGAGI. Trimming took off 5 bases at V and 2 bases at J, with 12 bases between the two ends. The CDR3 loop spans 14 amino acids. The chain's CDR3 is CASSDSSRNYGYTF. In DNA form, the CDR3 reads TGTGCCAGCAGTGACAGTAGCCGGAACTATGGCTACACCTTC.

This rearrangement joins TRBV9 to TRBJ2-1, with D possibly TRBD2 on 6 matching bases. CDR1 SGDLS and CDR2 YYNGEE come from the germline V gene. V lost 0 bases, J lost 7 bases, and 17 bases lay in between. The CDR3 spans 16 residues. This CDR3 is CASSVEGTPSGNEQFF. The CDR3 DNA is TGTGCCAGCAGCGTAGAAGGGACTCCCTCGGGGAATGAGCAGTTCTTC.

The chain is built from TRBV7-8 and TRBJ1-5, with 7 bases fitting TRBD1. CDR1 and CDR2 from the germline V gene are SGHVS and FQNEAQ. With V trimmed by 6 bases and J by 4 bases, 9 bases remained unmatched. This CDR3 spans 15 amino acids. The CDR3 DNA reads TGTGCCAGCAGGGTGGGACAGTCCCTAAATCAGCCCCAGCATTTT. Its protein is CASRVGQSLNQPQHF.

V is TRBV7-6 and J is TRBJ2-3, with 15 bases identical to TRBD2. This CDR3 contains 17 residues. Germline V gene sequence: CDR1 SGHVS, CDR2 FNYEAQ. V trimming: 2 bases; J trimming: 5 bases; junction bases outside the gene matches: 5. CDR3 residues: CASSLLGTSGGQDTQYF. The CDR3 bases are TGTGCCAGCAGCTTACTCGGGACTAGCGGGGGGCAAGATACGCAGTATTTT.

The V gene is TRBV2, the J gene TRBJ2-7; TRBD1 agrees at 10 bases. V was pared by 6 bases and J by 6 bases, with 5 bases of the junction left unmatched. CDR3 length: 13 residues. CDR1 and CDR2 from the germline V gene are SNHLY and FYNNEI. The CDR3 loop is CASRLGQGGEQYF. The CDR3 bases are TGTGCCAGCAGACTAGGACAGGGGGGCGAGCAGTACTTC.

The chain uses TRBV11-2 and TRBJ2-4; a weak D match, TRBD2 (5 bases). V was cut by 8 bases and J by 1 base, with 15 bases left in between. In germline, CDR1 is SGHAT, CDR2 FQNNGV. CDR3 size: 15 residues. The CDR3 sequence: CASRGALRAKNIQYF. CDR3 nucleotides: TGTGCCAGCCGGGGAGCCTTAAGGGCCAAAAACATTCAGTACTTC.

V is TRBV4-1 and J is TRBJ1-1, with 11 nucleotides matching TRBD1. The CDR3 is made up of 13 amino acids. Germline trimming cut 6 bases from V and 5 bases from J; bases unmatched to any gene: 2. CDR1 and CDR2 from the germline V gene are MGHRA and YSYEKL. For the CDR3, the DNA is TGCGCCAGCAGGGGGACAGGGGGGACTGAAGCTTTCTTT. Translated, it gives CASRGTGGTEAFF.

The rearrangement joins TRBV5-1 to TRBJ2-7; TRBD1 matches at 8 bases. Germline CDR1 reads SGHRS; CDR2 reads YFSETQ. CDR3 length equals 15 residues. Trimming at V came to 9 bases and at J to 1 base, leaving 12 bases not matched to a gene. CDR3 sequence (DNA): TGCGCCACCGCCCTACGGACAGGGAGGTCCTACGAGCAGTACTTC. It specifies CATALRTGRSYEQYF.

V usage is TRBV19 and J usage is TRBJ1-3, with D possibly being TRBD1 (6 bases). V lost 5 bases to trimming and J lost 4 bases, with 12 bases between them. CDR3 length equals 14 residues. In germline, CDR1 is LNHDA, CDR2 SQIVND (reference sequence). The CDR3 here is CASSPGTHGNTIYF. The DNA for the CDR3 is TGTGCCAGTAGTCCCGGGACACACGGAAACACCATATATTTT.

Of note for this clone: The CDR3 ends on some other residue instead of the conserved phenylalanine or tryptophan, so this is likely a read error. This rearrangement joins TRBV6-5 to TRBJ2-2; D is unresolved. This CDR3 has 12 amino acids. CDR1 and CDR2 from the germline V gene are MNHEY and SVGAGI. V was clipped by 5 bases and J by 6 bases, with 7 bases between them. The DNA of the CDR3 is TGTGCCAGCAGTCCACGTCCCGGGGAGCTGTTTCTT. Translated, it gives CASSPRPGELFL.

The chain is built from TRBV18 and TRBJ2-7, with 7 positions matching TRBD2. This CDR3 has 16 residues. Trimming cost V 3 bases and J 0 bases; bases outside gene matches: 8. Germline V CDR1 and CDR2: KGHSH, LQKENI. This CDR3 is CASSPAGAGDSYEQYF. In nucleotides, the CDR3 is TGTGCCAGCTCACCGGCCGGGGCGGGGGACTCCTACGAGCAGTACTTC.

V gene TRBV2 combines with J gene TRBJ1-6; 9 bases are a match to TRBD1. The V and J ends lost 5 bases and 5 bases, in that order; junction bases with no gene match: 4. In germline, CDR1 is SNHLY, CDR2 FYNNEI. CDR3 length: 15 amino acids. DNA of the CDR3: TGTGCCAGCAGTCCCCGGACAGGGGATAATTCACCCCTCCACTTT. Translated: CASSPRTGDNSPLHF.

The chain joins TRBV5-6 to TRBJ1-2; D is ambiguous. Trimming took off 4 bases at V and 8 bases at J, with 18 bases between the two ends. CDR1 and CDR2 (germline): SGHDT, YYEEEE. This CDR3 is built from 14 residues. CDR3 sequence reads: CASSPNPGFRGYTF. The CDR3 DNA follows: TGTGCCAGCAGCCCGAACCCGGGGTTCAGGGGCTACACCTTC.

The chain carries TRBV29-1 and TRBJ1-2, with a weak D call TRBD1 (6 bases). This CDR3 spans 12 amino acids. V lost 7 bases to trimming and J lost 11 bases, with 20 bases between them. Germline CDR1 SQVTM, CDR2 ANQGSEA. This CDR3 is CSDEAQGTGYTF. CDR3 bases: TGCAGCGACGAGGCACAGGGCACGGGATACACCTTC. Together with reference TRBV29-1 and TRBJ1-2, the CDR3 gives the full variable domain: SAVISQKPSRDICQRGTSLTIQCQVDSQVTMMFWYRQQPGQSLTLIATANQGSEATYESGFVIDKFPISRPNLTFSTLTVSNMSPEDSSIYLCSDEAQGTGYTFGSGTRLTVV.

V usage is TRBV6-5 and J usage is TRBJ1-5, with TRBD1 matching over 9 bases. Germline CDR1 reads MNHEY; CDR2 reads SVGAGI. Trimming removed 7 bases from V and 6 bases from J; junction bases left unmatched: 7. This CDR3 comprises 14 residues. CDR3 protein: CASKEGTGIQPQHF. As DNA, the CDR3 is TGTGCCAGCAAGGAAGGGACAGGGATTCAGCCCCAGCATTTT.

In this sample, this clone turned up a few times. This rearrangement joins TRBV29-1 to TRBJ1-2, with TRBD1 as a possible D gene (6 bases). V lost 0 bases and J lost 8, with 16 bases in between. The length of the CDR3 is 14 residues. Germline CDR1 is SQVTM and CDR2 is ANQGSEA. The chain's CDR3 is CSVEDPRQVWGYTF. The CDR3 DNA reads TGCAGCGTTGAAGACCCAAGACAGGTCTGGGGCTACACCTTC.

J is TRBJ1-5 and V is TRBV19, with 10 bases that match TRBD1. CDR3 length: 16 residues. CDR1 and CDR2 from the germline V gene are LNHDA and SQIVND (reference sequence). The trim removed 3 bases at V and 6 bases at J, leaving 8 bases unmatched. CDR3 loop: CASSMGTGVSAQPQHF. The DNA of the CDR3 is TGTGCCAGTAGTATGGGGACAGGGGTTTCTGCTCAGCCCCAGCATTTT.

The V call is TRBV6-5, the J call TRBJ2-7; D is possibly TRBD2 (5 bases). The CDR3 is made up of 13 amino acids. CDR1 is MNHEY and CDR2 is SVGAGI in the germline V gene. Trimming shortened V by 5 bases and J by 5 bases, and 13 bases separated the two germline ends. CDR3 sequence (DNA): TGTGCCAGCAGTGACGGAGGCAGGAACGAGCAGTACTTC. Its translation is CASSDGGRNEQYF.

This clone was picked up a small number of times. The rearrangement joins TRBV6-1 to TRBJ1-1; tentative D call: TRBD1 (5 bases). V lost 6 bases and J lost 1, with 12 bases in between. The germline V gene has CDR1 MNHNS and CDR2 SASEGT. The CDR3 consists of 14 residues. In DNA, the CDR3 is TGTGCCAGCAGAATGGGGGGGGAGAACACTGAAGCTTTCTTT. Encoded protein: CASRMGGENTEAFF.